The clone carrying this TCR beta chain is deemed medium-sized. The source of the sample is a study of CD8+ T cells in alopecia areata. The CDR3 consists of 16 residues. The trim removed 2 bases at V and 4 bases at J, leaving 5 bases unmatched. Germline CDR1 and CDR2: LGHNA and YSLEER. Investigators isolated RNA and reverse transcribed it into cDNA to act as the sequencing template. The assay was immunoSEQ multiplex PCR, and TCRdb's table has in-frame clones only and misses some. The table shows 30,000 to 40,000 clones, with over 65% occurring only once. The chain uses TRBV4-3 and TRBJ2-6, with 7 bases lining up with TRBD1. Sequenced sample: NKG2D-low CD8+ T cells sorted from blood. This sequence originates from a human donor with alopecia areata. The DNA for the CDR3 is TGCGCCAGCAGCCAAAAAACAGGGGACGGGGCCAACGTCCTGACTTTC. It is translated as CASSQKTGDGANVLTF.